The 14 T cell receptor beta chains listed next were all sequenced from one sample in a study of shared clonotypes between healthy human individuals. The method was immunoSEQ multiplex PCR; TCRdb's version includes in-frame clones alone and lacks a portion of them. This sample has around 1.1 million clones, with approximately 80% found just once. Input material: memory CD4+ T cells from PBMCs. As to subset: CD45RA-negative fraction. Receptors were obtained from a man younger than 30 in good health. Some clones in this sample may be carry-over from other donors' samples.

The J gene is TRBJ2-2, the V gene TRBV2; 7 nucleotides align to TRBD1. The germline V gene encodes CDR1 SNHLY and CDR2 FYNNEI. V was clipped by 4 bases and J by 1 base; unmatched bases: 3. The CDR3 extends over 15 amino acids. The CDR3 region is CASSGQGWNTGELFF. The CDR3, as DNA: TGTGCCAGCAGTGGACAGGGTTGGAACACCGGGGAGCTGTTTTTT. The variable domain in full, completed from reference TRBV2 and TRBJ2-2, reads EPEVTQTPSHQVTQMGQEVILRCVPISNHLYFYWYRQILGQKVEFLVSFYNNEISEKSEIFDDQFSVERPDGSNFTLKIRSTKLEDSAMYFCASSGQGWNTGELFFGEGSRLTVL.

The chain uses TRBV29-1 and TRBJ2-1, with D perhaps matching TRBD1 (6 bases). Germline V gives CDR1 SQVTM, CDR2 ANQGSEA. This CDR3 is 12 amino acids long. Between the trimmed V and J ends, which lost 4 bases and 7 bases, there was a span of 11 bases. CDR3 in DNA: TGCAGCGTTGCCAGGGGCGGAAATGAGCAGTTCTTC. Its translation is CSVARGGNEQFF.

V gene TRBV5-4 combines with J gene TRBJ1-6; 7 nucleotides match TRBD1. Germline trimming cut 0 bases from V and 9 bases from J; bases unmatched to any gene: 3. Germline lookup yields CDR1 SGHNT and CDR2 YYREEE (reference sequence). This CDR3 contains 14 residues. The CDR3 DNA is TGTGCCAGCAGCTTGGAACAGGGGTCTTCACCCCTCCACTTT. It translates to CASSLEQGSSPLHF.

The rearrangement uses TRBV11-3 and TRBJ2-7; 8 bases map to TRBD2. Per the germline V gene, CDR1 is SGHNT and CDR2 is YENEEA. J gave up 3 bases and V 6 bases, and 13 bases lay outside the gene matches. This CDR3 comprises 16 residues. CDR3 amino acids: CASSHGPGGPIYEQYF. The CDR3 bases are TGTGCCAGCAGTCATGGACCGGGAGGGCCGATCTACGAGCAGTACTTC.

Here the CDR3 DNA reads TGTGCCAGCAGCCCCCAGGGGGCGGGGAACTATGGCTACACCTTC. Its protein product is CASSPQGAGNYGYTF. V usage is TRBV2 and J usage is TRBJ1-2, with 8 bases that match TRBD1. Trimming took 6 bases from V and 2 from J; bases not matched to a gene: 8. The germline V gene has CDR1 SNHLY and CDR2 FYNNEI. CDR3 length: 15 residues.

The rearrangement links TRBV4-3 to TRBJ2-7; 8 bases are a match to TRBD2. J lost 4 bases, V lost 1 base, and 9 bases had no gene match. Per germline, CDR1 LGHNA and CDR2 YSLEER. CDR3 size: 16 residues. CDR3: CASSQGVGSGSYEQYF. Here the CDR3 DNA reads TGCGCCAGCAGCCAAGGGGTGGGAAGCGGGAGTTACGAGCAGTACTTC.

This clone has more than one count but fewer than ten. CDR3 sequence reads: CASSLVAGLAYNTGELFF. CDR3 nucleotides: TGTGCCAGCAGCTTAGTTGCTGGACTAGCGTATAACACCGGGGAGCTGTTTTTT. V and J are TRBV7-3 and TRBJ2-2, with TRBD2 matching over 9 bases. This CDR3 comprises 18 residues. The V and J ends lost 2 bases and 2 bases, in that order; junction bases with no gene match: 9. Germline V lookup: CDR1 SGHTA, CDR2 FQGTGA.

The chain uses TRBV7-9 and TRBJ2-3; 9 bases match TRBD2. The trim removed 7 bases at V and 2 bases at J, leaving 7 bases unmatched. The CDR3 totals 15 residues. CDR1 is SEHNR and CDR2 is FQNEAQ in the germline V gene (reference sequence). CDR3 nucleotide sequence: TGTGCCAGCACGAGGACTAGCGACCACACAGATACGCAGTATTTT. Translating it yields CASTRTSDHTDTQYF. The full variable domain, with the rest looked up from reference TRBV7-9 and TRBJ2-3, is DTGVSQNPRHKITKRGQNVTFRCDPISEHNRLYWYRQTLGQGPEFLTYFQNEAQLEKSRLLSDRFSAERPKGSFSTLEIQRTEQGDSAMYLCASTRTSDHTDTQYFGPGTRLTVL.

The J gene is TRBJ1-1, the V gene TRBV10-2; no reliable D call. CDR3 length equals 12 residues. CDR1 and CDR2 from the germline V gene are WSHSY and SAAADI. With 0 bases removed from V and 6 bases from J, the gap between germline ends came to 5 bases. The CDR3 reads CASSESFAEAFF. The CDR3 nucleotides are TGCGCCAGCAGTGAGTCGTTCGCTGAAGCTTTCTTT.

V usage is TRBV2 and J usage is TRBJ2-1; 12 bases are shared with TRBD2. Per the germline V gene, CDR1 is SNHLY and CDR2 is FYNNEI. V trimming: 6 bases; J trimming: 9 bases; junction bases outside the gene matches: 9. This CDR3 contains 15 residues. The CDR3 region has the DNA TGTGCCAGCAGCCCCAGGACTAGCGGGAAGGGTGAGCAGTTCTTC. Its protein product is CASSPRTSGKGEQFF.

V is TRBV28 and J is TRBJ2-7; 7 bases map to TRBD1. J lost 11 bases, V lost 5 bases, and 6 bases had no gene match. CDR3 length: 11 amino acids. The germline V gene has CDR1 MDHEN and CDR2 SYDVKM. This chain's CDR3 is CASSDRVMKYF. The CDR3 DNA sequence: TGTGCCAGCAGTGACAGGGTAATGAAGTACTTC.

The chain combines TRBV19 with TRBJ1-1; a weak D match, TRBD1 (5 bases). This CDR3 has 12 residues. Germline CDR1 reads LNHDA; CDR2 reads SQIVND (reference sequence). The germline V and J ends were trimmed by 3 bases and 11 bases, with 13 bases remaining between them. This chain's CDR3 is CASSMLSDTAFF. The CDR3 DNA is TGTGCCAGTAGTATGTTGTCGGACACCGCTTTCTTT. Supplemented by reference TRBV19 and TRBJ1-1, the full variable domain reads DGGITQSPKYLFRKEGQNVTLSCEQNLNHDAMYWYRQDPGQGLRLIYYSQIVNDFQKGDIAEGYSVSREKKESFPLTVTSAQKNPTAFYLCASSMLSDTAFFGQGTRLTVV.

The V gene is TRBV2, the J gene TRBJ2-1; tentative D call: TRBD1 (6 bases). Germline V gene lookup returns CDR1 SNHLY and CDR2 FYNNEI. The V and J ends lost 6 bases and 7 bases respectively, with 10 bases between them. The CDR3 is made up of 12 amino acids. CDR3 in DNA: TGTGCCAGCAGGCTTGACAGGAATGAGCAGTTCTTC. It translates to CASRLDRNEQFF. The full variable domain, in which reference TRBV2 and TRBJ2-1 provide the parts outside the CDR3, is EPEVTQTPSHQVTQMGQEVILRCVPISNHLYFYWYRQILGQKVEFLVSFYNNEISEKSEIFDDQFSVERPDGSNFTLKIRSTKLEDSAMYFCASRLDRNEQFFGPGTRLTVL.

CDR3 sequence reads: CASTREEVQNTGELFF. CDR3 bases: TGTGCCAGCACCCGCGAGGAGGTACAGAACACCGGGGAGCTGTTTTTT. This sequence joins TRBV13 and TRBJ2-2; TRBD2 is a possible D gene (5 bases). The CDR3 extends over 16 amino acids. V dropped 7 bases and J dropped 1 base, with 16 bases sitting between them. Germline V gene lookup returns CDR1 PRHDT and CDR2 FYEKMQ (reference sequence).